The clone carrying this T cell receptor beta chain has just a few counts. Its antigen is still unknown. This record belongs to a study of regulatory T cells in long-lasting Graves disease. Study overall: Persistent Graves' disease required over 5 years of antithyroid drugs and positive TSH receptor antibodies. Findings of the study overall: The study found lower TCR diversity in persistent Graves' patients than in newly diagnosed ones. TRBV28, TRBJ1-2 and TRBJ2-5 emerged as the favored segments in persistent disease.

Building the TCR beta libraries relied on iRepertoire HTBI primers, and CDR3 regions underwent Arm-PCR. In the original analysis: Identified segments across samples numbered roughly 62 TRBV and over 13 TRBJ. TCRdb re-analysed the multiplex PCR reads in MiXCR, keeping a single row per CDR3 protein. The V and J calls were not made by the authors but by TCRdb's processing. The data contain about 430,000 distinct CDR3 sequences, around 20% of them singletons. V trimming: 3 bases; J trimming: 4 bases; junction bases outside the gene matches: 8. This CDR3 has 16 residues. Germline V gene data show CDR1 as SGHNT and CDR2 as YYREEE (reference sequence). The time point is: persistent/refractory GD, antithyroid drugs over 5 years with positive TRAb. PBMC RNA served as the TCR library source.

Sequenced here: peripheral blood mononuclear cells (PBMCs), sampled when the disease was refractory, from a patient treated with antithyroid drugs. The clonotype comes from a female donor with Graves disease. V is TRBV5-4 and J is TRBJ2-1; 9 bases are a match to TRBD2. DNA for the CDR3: TGTGCCAGCAGCTCAACGGGCGGGAGGGATTACAATGAGCAGTTCTTC. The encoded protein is CASSSTGGRDYNEQFF.